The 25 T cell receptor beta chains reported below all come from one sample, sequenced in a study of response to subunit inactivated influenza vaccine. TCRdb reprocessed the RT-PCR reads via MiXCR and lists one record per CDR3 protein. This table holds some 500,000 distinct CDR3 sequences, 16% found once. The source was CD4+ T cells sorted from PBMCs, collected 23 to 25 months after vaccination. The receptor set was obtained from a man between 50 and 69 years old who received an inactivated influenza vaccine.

The chain's CDR3 is CASSLWAGTGHNEQFF. In nucleotides, the CDR3 is TGTGCCAGCAGTTTATGGGCGGGGACAGGGCACAATGAGCAGTTCTTC. V usage is TRBV28 and J usage is TRBJ2-1; TRBD1 agrees at 9 bases. The CDR3 has 16 residues. The V gene's germline CDR1 is MDHEN and CDR2 SYDVKM. Unmatched junction bases numbered 5, after V lost 0 bases and J lost 5 bases.

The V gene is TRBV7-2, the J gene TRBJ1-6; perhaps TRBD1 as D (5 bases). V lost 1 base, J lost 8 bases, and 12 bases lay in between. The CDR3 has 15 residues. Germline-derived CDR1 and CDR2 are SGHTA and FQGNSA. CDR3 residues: CASSLDWGSDSPLHF. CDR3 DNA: TGTGCCAGCAGCTTAGACTGGGGGAGCGATTCACCCCTCCACTTT.

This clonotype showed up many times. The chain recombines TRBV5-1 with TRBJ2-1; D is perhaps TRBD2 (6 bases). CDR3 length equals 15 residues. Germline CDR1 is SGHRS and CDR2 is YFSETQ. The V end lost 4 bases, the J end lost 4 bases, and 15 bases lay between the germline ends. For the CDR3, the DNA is TGCGCCAGCAGCGATTCGGGAGAACCGTACAATGAGCAGTTCTTC. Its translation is CASSDSGEPYNEQFF.

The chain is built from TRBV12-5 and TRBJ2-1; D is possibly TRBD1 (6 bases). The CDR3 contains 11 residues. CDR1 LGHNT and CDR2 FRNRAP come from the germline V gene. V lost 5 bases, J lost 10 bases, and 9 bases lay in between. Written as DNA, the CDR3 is TGTGCTAGTGGTCTTGGGACAGAGCAGTTCTTC. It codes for CASGLGTEQFF.

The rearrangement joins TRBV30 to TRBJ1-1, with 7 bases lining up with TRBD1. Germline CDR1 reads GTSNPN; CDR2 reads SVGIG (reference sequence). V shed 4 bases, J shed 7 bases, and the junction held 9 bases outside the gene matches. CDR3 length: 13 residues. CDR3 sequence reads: CAWNRQGDGEAFF. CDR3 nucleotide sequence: TGTGCCTGGAATAGACAGGGTGACGGTGAAGCTTTCTTT.

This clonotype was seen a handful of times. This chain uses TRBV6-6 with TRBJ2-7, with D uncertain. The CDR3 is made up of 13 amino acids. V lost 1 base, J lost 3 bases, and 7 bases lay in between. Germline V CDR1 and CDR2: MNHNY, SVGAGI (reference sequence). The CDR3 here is CASSYLDHYEQYF. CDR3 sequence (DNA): TGTGCCAGCAGTTACTTGGACCACTACGAGCAGTACTTC.

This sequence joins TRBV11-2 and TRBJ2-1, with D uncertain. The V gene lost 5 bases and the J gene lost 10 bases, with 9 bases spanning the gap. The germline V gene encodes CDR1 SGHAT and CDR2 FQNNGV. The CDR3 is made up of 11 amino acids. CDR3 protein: CASSVNTEQFF. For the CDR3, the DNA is TGTGCCAGCAGCGTCAATACGGAGCAGTTCTTC. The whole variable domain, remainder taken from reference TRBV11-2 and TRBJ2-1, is EAGVAQSPRYKIIEKRQSVAFWCNPISGHATLYWYQQILGQGPKLLIQFQNNGVVDDSQLPKDRFSAERLKGVDSTLKIQPAKLEDSAVYLCASSVNTEQFFGPGTRLTVL.

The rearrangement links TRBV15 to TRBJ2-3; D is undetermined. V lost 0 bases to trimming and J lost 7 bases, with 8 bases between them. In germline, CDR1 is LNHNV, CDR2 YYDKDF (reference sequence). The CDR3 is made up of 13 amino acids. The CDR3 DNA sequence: TGTGCCACCAGCAGAGATGTCGTATATACGCAGTATTTT. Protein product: CATSRDVVYTQYF.

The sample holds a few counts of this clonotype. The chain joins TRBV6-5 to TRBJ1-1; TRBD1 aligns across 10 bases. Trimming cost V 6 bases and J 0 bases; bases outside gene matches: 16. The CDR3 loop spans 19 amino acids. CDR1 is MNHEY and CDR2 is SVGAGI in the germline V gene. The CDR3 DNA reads TGTGCCAGCAGCTTCACTTTATCGGGACAGGGGTACATGAACACTGAAGCTTTCTTT. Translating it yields CASSFTLSGQGYMNTEAFF.

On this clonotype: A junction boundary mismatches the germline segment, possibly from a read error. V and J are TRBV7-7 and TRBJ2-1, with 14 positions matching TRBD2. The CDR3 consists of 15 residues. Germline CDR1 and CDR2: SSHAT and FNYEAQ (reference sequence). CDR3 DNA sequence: TGTGCTAGCAGCTTGACTAGCGGGGGGGTAAATGAGCAGTTCTTC. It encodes CASSLTSGGVNEQFF.

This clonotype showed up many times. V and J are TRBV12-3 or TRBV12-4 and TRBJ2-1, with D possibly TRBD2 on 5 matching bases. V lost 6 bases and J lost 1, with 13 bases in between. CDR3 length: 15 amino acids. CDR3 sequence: CASSPGGGSYNEQFF. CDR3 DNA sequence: TGTGCCAGCAGCCCTGGCGGCGGGTCCTACAATGAGCAGTTCTTC.

The CDR3 region is CASSEGRPTHGYTF. The CDR3 bases are TGTGCCAGCAGTGAAGGAAGGCCCACGCATGGCTACACCTTC. The chain links TRBV6-1 to TRBJ1-2; D uncertain. Germline CDR1 is MNHNS and CDR2 is SASEGT. The CDR3 extends over 14 amino acids. V was pared by 1 base and J by 6 bases, with 12 bases between.

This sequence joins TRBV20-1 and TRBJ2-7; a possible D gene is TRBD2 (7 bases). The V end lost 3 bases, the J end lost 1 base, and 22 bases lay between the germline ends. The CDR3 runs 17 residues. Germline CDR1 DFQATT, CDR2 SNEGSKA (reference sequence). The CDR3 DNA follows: TGCAGTGCTAGGGGGTCCGGGGGCGGGAGTACGTCCTACGAGCAGTACTTC. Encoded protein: CSARGSGGGSTSYEQYF.

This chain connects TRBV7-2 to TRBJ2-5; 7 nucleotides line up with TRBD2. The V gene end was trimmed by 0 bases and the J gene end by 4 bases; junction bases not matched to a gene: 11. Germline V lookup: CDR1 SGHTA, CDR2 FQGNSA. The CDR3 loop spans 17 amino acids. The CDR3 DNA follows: TGTGCCAGCAGCTTAGCCCGCCTGGGACGCGGGGGAGAGACCCAGTACTTC. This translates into CASSLARLGRGGETQYF. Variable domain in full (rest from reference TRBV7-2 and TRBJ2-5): GAGVSQSPSNKVTEKGKDVELRCDPISGHTALYWYRQSLGQGLEFLIYFQGNSAPDKSGLPSDRFSAERTGGSVSTLTIQRTQQEDSAVYLCASSLARLGRGGETQYFGPGTRLLVL.

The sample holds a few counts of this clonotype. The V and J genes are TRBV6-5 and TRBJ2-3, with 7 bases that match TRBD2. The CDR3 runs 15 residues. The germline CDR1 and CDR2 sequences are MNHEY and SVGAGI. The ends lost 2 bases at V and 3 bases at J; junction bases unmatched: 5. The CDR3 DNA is TGTGCCAGCAGTTACCGAGCGGGGACTACAGATACGCAGTATTTT. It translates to CASSYRAGTTDTQYF.

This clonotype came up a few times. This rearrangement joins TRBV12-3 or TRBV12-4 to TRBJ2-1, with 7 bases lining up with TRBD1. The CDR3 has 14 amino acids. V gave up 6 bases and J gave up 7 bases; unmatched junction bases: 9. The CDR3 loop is CASSPRRGQNEQFF. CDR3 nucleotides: TGTGCCAGCAGCCCGCGTAGGGGGCAGAATGAGCAGTTCTTC.

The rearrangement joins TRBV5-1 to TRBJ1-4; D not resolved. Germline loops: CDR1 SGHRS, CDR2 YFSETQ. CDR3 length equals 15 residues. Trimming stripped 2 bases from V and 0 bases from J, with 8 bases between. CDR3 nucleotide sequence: TGCGCCAGCAGCTTTTATCCTTCAACTAATGAAAAACTGTTTTTT. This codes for CASSFYPSTNEKLFF.

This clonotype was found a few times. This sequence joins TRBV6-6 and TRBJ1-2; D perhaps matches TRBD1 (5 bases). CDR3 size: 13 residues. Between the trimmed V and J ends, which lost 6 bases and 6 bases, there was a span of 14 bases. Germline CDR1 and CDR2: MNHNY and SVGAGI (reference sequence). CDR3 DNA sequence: TGTGCCAGCAGCATCGGCGGCAGGGATGGCTACACCTTC. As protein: CASSIGGRDGYTF.

The CDR3, as DNA: TGCGCCAGCAGCTACGTCAGCGGGGGGGCTCAGGAGCAGTACTTC. Protein product: CASSYVSGGAQEQYF. V is TRBV5-1 and J is TRBJ2-7; 10 bases are shared with TRBD2. With 3 bases clipped from V and 7 bases from J, the junction kept 10 bases outside the gene matches. Per the germline V gene, CDR1 is SGHRS and CDR2 is YFSETQ. This CDR3 has 15 amino acids.

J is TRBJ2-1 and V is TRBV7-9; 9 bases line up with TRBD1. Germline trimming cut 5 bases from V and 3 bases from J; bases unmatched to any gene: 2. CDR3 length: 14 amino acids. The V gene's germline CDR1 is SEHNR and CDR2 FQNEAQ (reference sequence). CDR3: CASSGQGFYNEQFF. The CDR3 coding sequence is TGTGCCAGCAGCGGACAGGGGTTCTACAATGAGCAGTTCTTC.

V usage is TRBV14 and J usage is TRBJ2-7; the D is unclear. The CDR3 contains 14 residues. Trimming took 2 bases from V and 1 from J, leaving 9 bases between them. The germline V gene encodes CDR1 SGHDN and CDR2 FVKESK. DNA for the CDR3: TGTGCCAGCAGCCAATTTGTGCTTTCCTACGAGCAGTACTTC. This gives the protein CASSQFVLSYEQYF.

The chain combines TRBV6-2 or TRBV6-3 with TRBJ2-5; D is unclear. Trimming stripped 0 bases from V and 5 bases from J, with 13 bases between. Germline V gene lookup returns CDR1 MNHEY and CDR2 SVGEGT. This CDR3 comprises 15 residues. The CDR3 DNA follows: TGTGCCAGCAGTTACTCGAGGAGTAGAAGGGAGACCCAGTACTTC. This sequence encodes CASSYSRSRRETQYF.

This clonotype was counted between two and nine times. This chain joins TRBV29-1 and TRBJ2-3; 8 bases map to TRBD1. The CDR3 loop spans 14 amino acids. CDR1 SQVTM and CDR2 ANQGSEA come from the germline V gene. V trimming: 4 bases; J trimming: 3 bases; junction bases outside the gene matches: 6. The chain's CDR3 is CSVVAGGTTDTQYF. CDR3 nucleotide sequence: TGCAGCGTTGTGGCAGGGGGCACGACAGATACGCAGTATTTT.

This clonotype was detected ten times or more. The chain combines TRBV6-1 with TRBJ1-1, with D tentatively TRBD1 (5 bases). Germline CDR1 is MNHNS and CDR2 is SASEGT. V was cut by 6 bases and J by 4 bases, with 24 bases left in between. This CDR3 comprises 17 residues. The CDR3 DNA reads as TGTGCCAGCAGGCCTACCCCATTCCAGGGCGTCGGCACTGAAGCTTTCTTT. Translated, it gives CASRPTPFQGVGTEAFF.

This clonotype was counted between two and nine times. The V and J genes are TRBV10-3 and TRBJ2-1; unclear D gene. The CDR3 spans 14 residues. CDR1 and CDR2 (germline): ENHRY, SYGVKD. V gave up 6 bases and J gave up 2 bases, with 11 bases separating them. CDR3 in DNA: TGTGCCATCAGGACCGACACAGCCTACAATGAGCAGTTCTTC. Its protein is CAIRTDTAYNEQFF.